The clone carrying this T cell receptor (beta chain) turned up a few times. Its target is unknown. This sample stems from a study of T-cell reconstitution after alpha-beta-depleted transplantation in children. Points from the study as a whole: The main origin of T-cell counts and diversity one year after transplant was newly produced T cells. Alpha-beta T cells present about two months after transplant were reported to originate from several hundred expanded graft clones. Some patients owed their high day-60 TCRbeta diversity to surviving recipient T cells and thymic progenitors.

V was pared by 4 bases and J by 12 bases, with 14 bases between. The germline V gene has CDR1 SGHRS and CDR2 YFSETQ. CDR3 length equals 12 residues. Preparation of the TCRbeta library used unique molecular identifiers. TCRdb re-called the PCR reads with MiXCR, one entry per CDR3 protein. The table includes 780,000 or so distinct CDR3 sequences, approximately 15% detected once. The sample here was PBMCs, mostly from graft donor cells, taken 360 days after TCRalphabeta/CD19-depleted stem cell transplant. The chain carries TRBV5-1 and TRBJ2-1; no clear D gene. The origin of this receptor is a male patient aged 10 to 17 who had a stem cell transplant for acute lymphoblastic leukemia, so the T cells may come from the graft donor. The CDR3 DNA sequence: TGCGCCAGCAGCGAATCGACTGGCCGGCAGTTCTTC. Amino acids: CASSESTGRQFF.